This T cell receptor (beta chain) emerged from a study of blood T cells in healthy people across ages. With a J-beta primer mix and a sample-barcoded 5' primer, a second PCR ran 7 to 11 cycles. In TCRdb, the 5' RACE reads were re-called with MiXCR into one record per CDR3 protein. This table has 600,000 to 1,000,000 distinct CDR3 sequences, roughly 25% appearing once. CDR3 length equals 19 residues. Trimming stripped 5 bases from V and 4 bases from J, with 29 bases between. Germline V CDR1 and CDR2: MGHRA, YSYEKL. This clonotype was detected a few times. Separately, the same data were catalogued under a study of T cells of mothers and their children. From that paper: The authors detected no persistent microchimeric T cell clones.

The source is a boy aged 5-17 years in good health. The gene calls are TRBV4-1 and TRBJ1-2; TRBD1 is a possible D gene (5 bases). What was sequenced was blood. CDR3 sequence (DNA): TGCGCCAGCAGCGTACGAACGGCGGCGGGTCCAGGGACGGGCTATGGCTACACCTTC. Its protein product is CASSVRTAAGPGTGYGYTF.